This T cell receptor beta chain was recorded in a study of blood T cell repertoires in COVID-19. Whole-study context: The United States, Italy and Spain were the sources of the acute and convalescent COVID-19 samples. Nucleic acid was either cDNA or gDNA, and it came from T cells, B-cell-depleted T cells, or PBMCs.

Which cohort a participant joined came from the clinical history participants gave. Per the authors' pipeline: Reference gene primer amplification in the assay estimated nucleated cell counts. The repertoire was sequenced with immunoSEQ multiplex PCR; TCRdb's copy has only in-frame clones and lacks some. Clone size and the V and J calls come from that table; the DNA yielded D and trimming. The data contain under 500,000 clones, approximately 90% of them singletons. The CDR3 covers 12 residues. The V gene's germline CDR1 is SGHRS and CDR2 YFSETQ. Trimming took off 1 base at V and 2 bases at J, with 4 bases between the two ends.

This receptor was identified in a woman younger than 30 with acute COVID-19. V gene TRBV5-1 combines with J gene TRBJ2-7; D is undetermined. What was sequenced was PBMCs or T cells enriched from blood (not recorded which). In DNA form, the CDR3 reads TGCGCCAGCAGCTTGACAGCCTACGAGCAGTACTTC. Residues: CASSLTAYEQYF.